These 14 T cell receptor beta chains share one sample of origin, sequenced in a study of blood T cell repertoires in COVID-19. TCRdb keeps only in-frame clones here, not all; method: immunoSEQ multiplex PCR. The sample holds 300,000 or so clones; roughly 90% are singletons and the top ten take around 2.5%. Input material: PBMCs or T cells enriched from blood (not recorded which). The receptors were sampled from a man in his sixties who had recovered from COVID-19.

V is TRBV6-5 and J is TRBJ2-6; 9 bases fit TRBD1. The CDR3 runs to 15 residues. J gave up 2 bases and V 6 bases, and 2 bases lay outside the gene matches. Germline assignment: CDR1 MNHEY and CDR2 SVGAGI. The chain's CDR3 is CASRWTGAGANVLTF. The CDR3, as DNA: TGTGCCAGCAGGTGGACAGGGGCTGGGGCCAACGTCCTGACTTTC.

The CDR3 is CAWSVFGGLQNIQYF. The CDR3 DNA reads as TGTGCCTGGAGTGTATTTGGCGGCCTCCAAAACATTCAGTACTTC. The gene calls are TRBV30 and TRBJ2-4; D remains unclear. Germline V gene data show CDR1 as GTSNPN and CDR2 as SVGIG (reference sequence). V was pared by 0 bases and J by 5 bases, with 14 bases between. The CDR3 extends over 15 amino acids.

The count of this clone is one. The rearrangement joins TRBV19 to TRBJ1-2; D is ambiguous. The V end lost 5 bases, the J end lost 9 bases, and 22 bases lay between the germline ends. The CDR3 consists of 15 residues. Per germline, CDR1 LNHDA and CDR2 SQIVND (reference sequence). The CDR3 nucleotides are TGTGCCAGTAGTCCCCTGTATAGTGACACCCGACGCTACACCTTC. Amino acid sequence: CASSPLYSDTRRYTF.

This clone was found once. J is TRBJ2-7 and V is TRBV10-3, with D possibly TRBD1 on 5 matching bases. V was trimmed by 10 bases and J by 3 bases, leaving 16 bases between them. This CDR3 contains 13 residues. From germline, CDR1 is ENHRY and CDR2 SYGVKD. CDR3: CASQPDRIYEQYF. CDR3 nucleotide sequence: TGTGCCAGTCAACCCGACAGAATCTACGAGCAGTACTTC.

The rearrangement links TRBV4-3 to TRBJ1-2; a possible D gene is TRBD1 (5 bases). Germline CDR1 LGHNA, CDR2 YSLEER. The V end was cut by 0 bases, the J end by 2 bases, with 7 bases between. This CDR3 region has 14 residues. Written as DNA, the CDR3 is TGCGCCAGCAGCCAAGAGACAGAGAACTATGGCTACACCTTC. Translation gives CASSQETENYGYTF.

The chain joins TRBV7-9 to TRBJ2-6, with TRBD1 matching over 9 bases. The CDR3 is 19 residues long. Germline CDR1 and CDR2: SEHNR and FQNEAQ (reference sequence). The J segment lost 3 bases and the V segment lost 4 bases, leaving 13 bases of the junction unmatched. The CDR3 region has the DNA TGTGCCAGCAGCTCCGGACCGGGACAGGGAATGTTTGGGGCCAACGTCCTGACTTTC. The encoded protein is CASSSGPGQGMFGANVLTF.

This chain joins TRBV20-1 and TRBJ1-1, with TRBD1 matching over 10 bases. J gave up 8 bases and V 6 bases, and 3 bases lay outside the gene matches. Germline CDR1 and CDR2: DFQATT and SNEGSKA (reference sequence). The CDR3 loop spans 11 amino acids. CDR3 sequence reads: CSAGTGEEAFF. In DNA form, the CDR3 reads TGCAGTGCCGGGACAGGGGAAGAAGCTTTCTTT.

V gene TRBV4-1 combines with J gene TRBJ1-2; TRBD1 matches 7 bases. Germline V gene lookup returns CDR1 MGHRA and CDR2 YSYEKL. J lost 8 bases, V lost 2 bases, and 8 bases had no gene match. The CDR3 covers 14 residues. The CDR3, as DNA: TGCGCCAGCAGCCAACAGGGGGTGCCGGCGGGCTACACCTTC. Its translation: CASSQQGVPAGYTF.

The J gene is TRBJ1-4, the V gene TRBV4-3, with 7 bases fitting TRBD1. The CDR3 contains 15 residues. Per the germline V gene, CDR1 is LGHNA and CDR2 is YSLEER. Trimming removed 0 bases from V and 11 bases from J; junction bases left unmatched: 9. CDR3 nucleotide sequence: TGCGCCAGCAGCCAAGAGAACACAGGGGTGAATAAACTGTTTTTT. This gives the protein CASSQENTGVNKLFF.

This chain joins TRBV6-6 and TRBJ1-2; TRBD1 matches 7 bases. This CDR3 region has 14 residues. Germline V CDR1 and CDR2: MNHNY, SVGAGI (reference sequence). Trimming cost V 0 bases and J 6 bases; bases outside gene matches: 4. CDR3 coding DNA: TGTGCCAGCAGTTACTCGACAGGGCAACATGGCTACACCTTC. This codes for CASSYSTGQHGYTF.

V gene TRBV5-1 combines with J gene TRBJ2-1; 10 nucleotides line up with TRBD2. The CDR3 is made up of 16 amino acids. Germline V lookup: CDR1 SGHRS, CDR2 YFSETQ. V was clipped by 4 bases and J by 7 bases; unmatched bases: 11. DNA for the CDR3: TGCGCCAGCAGCATACAGCGGGGGGGTGGTTGGAATGAGCAGTTCTTC. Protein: CASSIQRGGGWNEQFF. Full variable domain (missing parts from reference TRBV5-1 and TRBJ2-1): KAGVTQTPRYLIKTRGQQVTLSCSPISGHRSVSWYQQTPGQGLQFLFEYFSETQRNKGNFPGRFSGRQFSNSRSEMNVSTLELGDSALYLCASSIQRGGGWNEQFFGPGTRLTVL.

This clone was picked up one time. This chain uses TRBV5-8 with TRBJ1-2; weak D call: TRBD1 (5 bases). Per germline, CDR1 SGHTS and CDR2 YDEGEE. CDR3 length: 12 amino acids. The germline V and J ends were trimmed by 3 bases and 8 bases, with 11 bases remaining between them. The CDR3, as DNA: TGTGCCAGCAGCTGGGCGGGGGAAGGCTACACCTTC. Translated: CASSWAGEGYTF.

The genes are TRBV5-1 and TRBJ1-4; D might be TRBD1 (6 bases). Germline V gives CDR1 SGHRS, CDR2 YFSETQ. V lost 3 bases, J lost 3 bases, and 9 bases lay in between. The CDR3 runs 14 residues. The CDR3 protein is CASSSAGANEKLFF. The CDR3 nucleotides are TGCGCCAGCAGCTCGGCAGGGGCTAATGAAAAACTGTTTTTT.

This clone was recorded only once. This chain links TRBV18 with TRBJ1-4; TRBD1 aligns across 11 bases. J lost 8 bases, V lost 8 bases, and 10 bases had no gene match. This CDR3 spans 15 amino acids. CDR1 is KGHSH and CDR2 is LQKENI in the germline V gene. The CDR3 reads CASGRTGGDVEKLFF. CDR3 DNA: TGTGCCAGCGGTAGGACAGGGGGCGACGTGGAAAAACTGTTTTTT.